The TCR beta chain under discussion was sequenced for a study of identical twins. General study points: Conclusions leaned on cross-sectional statistical analysis and did not track the same donors over time.

This clonotype was found many times. Its antigen remains unidentified. TCRdb independently ran MiXCR on the 5' RACE reads; one entry per CDR3 protein. The sample consists of approximately 890,000 distinct CDR3 sequences, more than 9% of them appearing once. Unmatched junction bases numbered 6, after V lost 5 bases and J lost 3 bases. The CDR3 is 16 amino acids. Looked up from germline, CDR1 is SGHAT and CDR2 is FQNNGV. The same data also went into a second study, on yellow fever vaccine responses in identical twins. That paper notes: Each twin's T cell response to the vaccine was reported to look partly convergent and partly personalized.

The chain uses TRBV11-2 and TRBJ2-3; 12 positions match TRBD2. The sample taken for sequencing was PBMCs. This TCR was recovered from a woman under 30 in good health. The DNA of the CDR3 is TGTGCCAGCAGCCCACGACTAGCGGGGGAGACAGATACGCAGTATTTT. This codes for CASSPRLAGETDTQYF.